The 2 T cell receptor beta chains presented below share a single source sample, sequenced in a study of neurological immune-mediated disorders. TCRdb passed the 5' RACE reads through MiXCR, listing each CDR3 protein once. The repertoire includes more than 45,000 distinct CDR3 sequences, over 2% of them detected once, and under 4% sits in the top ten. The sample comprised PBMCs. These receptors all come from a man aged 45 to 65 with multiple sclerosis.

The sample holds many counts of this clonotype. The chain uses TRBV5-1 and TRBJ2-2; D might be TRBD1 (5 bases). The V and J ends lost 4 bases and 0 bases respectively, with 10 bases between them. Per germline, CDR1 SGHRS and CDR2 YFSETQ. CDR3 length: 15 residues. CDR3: CASSEQASNTGELFF. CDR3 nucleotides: TGCGCCAGCAGCGAACAGGCCTCGAACACCGGGGAGCTGTTTTTT.

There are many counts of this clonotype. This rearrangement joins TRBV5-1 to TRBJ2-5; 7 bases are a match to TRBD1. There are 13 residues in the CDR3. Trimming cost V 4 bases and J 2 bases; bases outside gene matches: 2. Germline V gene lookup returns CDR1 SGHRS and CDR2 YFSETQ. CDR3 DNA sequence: TGCGCCAGCAGCGAGGGACAGCAAGAGACCCAGTACTTC. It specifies CASSEGQQETQYF. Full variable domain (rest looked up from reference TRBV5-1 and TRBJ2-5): KAGVTQTPRYLIKTRGQQVTLSCSPISGHRSVSWYQQTPGQGLQFLFEYFSETQRNKGNFPGRFSGRQFSNSRSEMNVSTLELGDSALYLCASSEGQQETQYFGPGTRLLVL.